The 10 T cell receptor beta chains listed next were all sequenced from one sample in a study of preoperative IRX-2 immunotherapy in early breast cancer. Indicated treatment: preoperative locoregional IRX-2 cytokine immunotherapy. Sequencing used immunoSEQ multiplex PCR; TCRdb keeps in-frame clones, though not all of them. The repertoire consists of 15,000 to 25,000 clones, with around four fifths occurring once and the leading ten covering roughly 1.2%. The sequenced sample was lymph node tissue, obtained after IRX-2 immunotherapy. All receptors derive from a human donor with breast cancer.

This clone was found once. V usage is TRBV23-1 and J usage is TRBJ2-7, with 10 bases fitting TRBD2. TRBV23-1 is labeled an ORF, and its function is uncertain. There are 19 residues in the CDR3. Germline trimming cut 0 bases from V and 2 bases from J; bases unmatched to any gene: 13. The CDR3 coding sequence is TGCGCCAGCAGTCAATCGGCAGGGGCGCTAGCGGGGGCCCCCTACGAGCAGTACTTC. This encodes CASSQSAGALAGAPYEQYF.

The chain combines TRBV6-8 with TRBJ1-1; tentative D call: TRBD1 (5 bases). The CDR3 is 14 residues long. V was trimmed by 6 bases and J by 1 base, leaving 12 bases between them. The germline gives CDR1 MNHGY, CDR2 SAAAGT. CDR3 DNA sequence: TGTGCCAGCAGCTTGTCGGGGGAGAACACTGAAGCTTTCTTT. Translation gives CASSLSGENTEAFF.

The rearrangement links TRBV11-3 to TRBJ2-3, with D maybe TRBD2 (6 bases). The CDR3 has 15 residues. V was cut by 4 bases and J by 4 bases, with 15 bases left in between. Germline V CDR1 and CDR2: SGHNT, YENEEA. The CDR3 protein is CASSSRERPADTQYF. CDR3 nucleotides: TGTGCCAGCAGCTCCCGGGAGCGCCCCGCAGATACGCAGTATTTT.

This clone was seen more than once but under ten times. This rearrangement joins TRBV29-1 to TRBJ2-1; D gene uncertain. The CDR3 consists of 14 residues. With 3 bases removed from V and 0 bases from J, the gap between germline ends came to 9 bases. Germline V gene data show CDR1 as SQVTM and CDR2 as ANQGSEA. CDR3 DNA: TGCAGCGTTGAGAGCGCCAGCTCCTACAATGAGCAGTTCTTC. Residues: CSVESASSYNEQFF.

The chain is built from TRBV15 and TRBJ1-5; tentative D call: TRBD1 (5 bases). This CDR3 has 15 residues. Trimming pared 2 bases from V and 3 bases from J, leaving 11 bases between. Germline V gives CDR1 LNHNV, CDR2 YYDKDF (reference sequence). The CDR3 sequence is CATSRSRDPNQPQHF. CDR3 nucleotide sequence: TGTGCCACCAGCAGATCTCGGGACCCCAATCAGCCCCAGCATTTT.

In its sample, this clone was seen once. The rearrangement links TRBV11-3 to TRBJ1-1, with TRBD1 identical over 7 bases. Germline trimming cut 5 bases from V and 3 bases from J; bases unmatched to any gene: 9. Germline V CDR1 and CDR2: SGHNT, YENEEA. The CDR3 runs to 15 residues. The CDR3 sequence: CASSPHRGGDTEAFF. CDR3 coding DNA: TGTGCCAGCAGCCCACACAGGGGCGGGGACACTGAAGCTTTCTTT. The full variable domain, in which reference TRBV11-3 and TRBJ1-1 provide the parts outside the CDR3, is EAGVVQSPRYKIIEKKQPVAFWCNPISGHNTLYWYLQNLGQGPELLIRYENEEAVDDSQLPKDRFSAERLKGVDSTLKIQPAELGDSAVYLCASSPHRGGDTEAFFGQGTRLTVV.

The chain links TRBV29-1 to TRBJ2-7, with 9 bases identical to TRBD2. The V gene end was trimmed by 6 bases and the J gene end by 3 bases; junction bases not matched to a gene: 15. CDR1 SQVTM and CDR2 ANQGSEA come from the germline V gene. The CDR3 totals 16 residues. The CDR3 sequence: CSVQIGASGNHYEQYF. CDR3 DNA: TGCAGCGTCCAGATAGGTGCTAGCGGGAACCACTACGAGCAGTACTTC.

This chain's CDR3 is CASSDGFMNTEAFF. The CDR3 bases are TGCGCCAGCAGCGACGGGTTCATGAACACTGAAGCTTTCTTT. The chain is built from TRBV5-1 and TRBJ1-1, with no clear D. The CDR3 contains 14 residues. The germline V gene has CDR1 SGHRS and CDR2 YFSETQ. Trimming removed 4 bases from V and 0 bases from J, with 10 bases in between.

The chain recombines TRBV28 with TRBJ2-7; no clear D gene. Germline-derived CDR1 and CDR2 are MDHEN and SYDVKM. Trimming took 3 bases from V and 0 from J, leaving 6 bases between them. The CDR3 length is 13 residues. CDR3 sequence (DNA): TGTGCCAGCAGTTTTTTAAGCTCCTACGAGCAGTACTTC. Amino acid sequence: CASSFLSSYEQYF.

The chain is built from TRBV7-6 and TRBJ2-3; no clear D gene. Per the germline V gene, CDR1 is SGHVS and CDR2 is FNYEAQ. Trimming shortened V by 3 bases and J by 2 bases, and 9 bases separated the two germline ends. The CDR3 consists of 14 residues. The CDR3 spells CASSLSGTTDTQYF. The DNA of the CDR3 is TGTGCCAGCAGCTTGTCGGGTACCACAGATACGCAGTATTTT.